This TCR beta chain was captured by sequencing in a study of T-cell reconstitution after alpha-beta-depleted transplantation in children listed by TCRdb under 2016. About the full investigation: The study quantitatively tracked T-cell immune reconstitution after TCRalphabeta/CD19-depleted allogeneic hematopoietic cell transplantation in children using TCR repertoire profiling. Study-wide conclusions, independent of this receptor: Over the following months the frequencies of hyperexpanded clones went down, and after one year T-cell counts and TCRbeta diversity were mostly credited to newly produced T cells. About two months after transplant, the apparently early recovery of alphabetaT-cell counts reportedly depended on just several hundred clones that had expanded rapidly and came from non-depleted graft cells. In some patients, high TCRbeta diversity at day 60 was attributed to recipient T cells and intrathymic progenitors that had survived conditioning.

This clonotype has at least ten counts. The antigen it binds to is not known. It has no much larger one-base neighbor in the sample; base qualities were not kept. Trimming leaves V shorter by 5 bases and J shorter by 8 bases, with the junction holding 10 bases beyond the gene matches. Taken from cysteine to phenylalanine, the CDR3 has 15 residues. The CDR3 DNA has 45 bases and is translated from base 1. Library prep was done by PCR. The listed sequencing device is Illumina HiSeq 2500. TCR libraries were prepared with molecular barcoding, using unique molecular identifiers to normalize TCRbeta repertoire quantification. TCRdb applied fastp at Q25 and MiXCR to the public reads, then kept only in-frame beta chains. Rows with a matching CDR3 protein are joined into one entry that keeps the most common DNA and genes. The sample table shows about 590,000 distinct CDR3 sequences, and 10% to 15% are seen once. In total, the top ten clones hold about 2.2% of the sample.

Read against the paper, the sample's treatment or condition label means: allogeneic hematopoietic cell transplantation with graft depleted of TCRalphabeta T cells and CD19 B cells. The transplant recipients were children given TCRalphabeta/CD19-depleted allogeneic hematopoietic cell grafts. The input for sequencing was PBMCs, mostly from graft donor cells, taken 360 days after TCRalphabeta/CD19-depleted stem cell transplant. The sequence was collected from a male patient between 10 and 17 years old who had a stem cell transplant for acute myeloid leukemia, so the T cells may come from the graft donor. This sequence uses TRBV12-3 or TRBV12-4 and TRBJ2-1, with TRBD2 matching 9 junction bases. The CDR3 amino acid sequence is: CASSPGVAGAYEQFF. The base sequence is TGTGCCAGCAGTCCCGGGGTAGCGGGAGCGTATGAGCAGTTCTTC.